Listed below are T cell receptor beta chains from one sample, sequenced in a study of T cell changes during pregnancy in multiple sclerosis. Here immunoSEQ multiplex PCR was the method, and the copy in TCRdb shows in-frame clones only, minus some. The data show under 50,000 clones, roughly 84% seen once. This specimen consisted of CD8+ T cells from peripheral blood mononuclear cells, obtained in the first trimester of pregnancy. The receptors originated from a female donor with multiple sclerosis, enrolled in a pregnancy study. The CDR3 runs from the conserved cysteine through the conserved F or W. A D gene is named only where the DNA matches it firmly. Where a row states a size, it is once, few, many or the class of an expanded clone; other rows omit it.

clone_size	v_call	d_call	cdr3_length	j_call	cdr3_aa	cdr3_nt
NA	TRBV9	NA	15	TRBJ1-1	CASSVVAGMNTEAFF	TGTGCCAGCAGCGTAGTCGCGGGGATGAACACTGAAGCTTTCTTT
NA	TRBV9	TRBD2	14	TRBJ2-7	CASSEAGGRYEQYF	TGTGCCAGCAGCGAAGCGGGGGGGCGATACGAGCAGTACTTC
NA	TRBV4-3	TRBD2	16	TRBJ2-7	CASSQTSGGTFYEQYF	TGCGCCAGCAGCCAAACTAGCGGGGGGACCTTCTACGAGCAGTACTTC
NA	TRBV29-1	TRBD1	15	TRBJ1-1	CSVESPGQENTEAFF	TGCAGCGTTGAAAGCCCGGGACAGGAGAACACTGAAGCTTTCTTT
few	TRBV27	NA	17	TRBJ2-3	CASSPPPGVPSTDTQYF	TGTGCCAGCAGCCCCCCCCCAGGGGTCCCTAGCACAGATACGCAGTATTTT
NA	TRBV7-9	TRBD2	17	TRBJ2-2	CASSQDPLAGGPPQLFF	TGTGCCAGCAGCCAAGATCCCCTAGCGGGGGGACCTCCTCAGCTGTTTTTT
NA	TRBV14	TRBD2	17	TRBJ2-1	CASSQDFAGGPYNEQFF	TGTGCCAGCAGCCAAGACTTCGCGGGGGGGCCCTACAATGAGCAGTTCTTC
NA	TRBV4-2	NA	14	TRBJ1-5	CASSSPPGNQPQHF	TGTGCCAGCAGCTCCCCTCCGGGGAATCAGCCCCAGCATTTT
NA	TRBV27	NA	11	TRBJ2-2	CASTQTGELFF	TGTGCCAGTACCCAGACCGGGGAGCTGTTTTTT
NA	TRBV4-3	NA	15	TRBJ2-1	CASSQITSSRDEQFF	TGCGCCAGCAGCCAGATAACATCCTCACGGGATGAGCAGTTCTTC
NA	TRBV9	TRBD2	13	TRBJ2-5	CASRAGGEETQYF	TGTGCCAGCAGAGCGGGGGGTGAGGAGACCCAGTACTTC
NA	TRBV4-1	NA	13	TRBJ2-7	CASSQQAPYEQYF	TGCGCCAGCAGCCAGCAGGCCCCCTACGAGCAGTACTTC
NA	TRBV6-5	NA	15	TRBJ2-2	CASSYFAENTGELFF	TGTGCCAGCAGTTATTTTGCGGAGAACACCGGGGAGCTGTTTTTT
NA	TRBV7-9	TRBD1	14	TRBJ2-7	CASSGDRAKNEQYF	TGTGCCAGCAGCGGGGACAGGGCTAAAAACGAGCAGTACTTC
NA	TRBV15	NA	13	TRBJ1-4	CATSGRGNEKLFF	TGTGCCACCAGCGGCAGGGGTAATGAAAAACTGTTTTTT
NA	TRBV6-6	TRBD2	15	TRBJ2-7	CASSSSGGAAYEQYF	TGTGCCAGCAGTTCCAGCGGGGGGGCCGCCTACGAGCAGTACTTC